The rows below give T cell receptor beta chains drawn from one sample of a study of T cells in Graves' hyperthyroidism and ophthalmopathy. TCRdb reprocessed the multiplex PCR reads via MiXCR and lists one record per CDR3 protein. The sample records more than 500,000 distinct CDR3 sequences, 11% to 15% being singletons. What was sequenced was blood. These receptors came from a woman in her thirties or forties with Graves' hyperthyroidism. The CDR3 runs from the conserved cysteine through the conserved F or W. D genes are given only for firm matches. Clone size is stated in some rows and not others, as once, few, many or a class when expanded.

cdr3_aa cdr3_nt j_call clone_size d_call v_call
CASSSLEPYQPQHF TGTGCCAGCAGTTCCCTAGAGCCCTATCAGCCCCAGCATTTT TRBJ1-5 . . TRBV6-1
CASSLGTGGLYGYTF TGTGCCAGCAGCTTGGGGACGGGCGGACTCTATGGCTACACCTTC TRBJ1-2 . . TRBV5-6
CASSPIMQGSEQYF TGTGCCAGCTCACCAATAATGCAGGGCTCCGAGCAGTACTTC TRBJ2-7 once . TRBV18
CASRKQGDTEAFF TGTGCCAGTAGGAAACAGGGGGACACTGAAGCTTTCTTT TRBJ1-1 few TRBD1 TRBV19
CASSLLYGSSLDEQFF TGTGCCAGCAGCTTATTGTACGGGAGTAGCCTCGATGAGCAGTTCTTC TRBJ2-1 many . TRBV7-2
CASVKDISYEQYF TGTGCTAGTGTAAAGGATATCTCCTACGAGCAGTACTTC TRBJ2-7 many . TRBV12-5
CASSYESNYGYTF TGTGCCAGCAGTTACGAATCTAACTATGGCTACACCTTC TRBJ1-2 . . TRBV6-2/TRBV6-3
CSAREFGDRLSNTEAFF TGCAGTGCTAGAGAGTTCGGGGATAGGCTGTCGAACACTGAAGCTTTCTTT TRBJ1-1 many . TRBV20-1
CSVDKAGGRNEQFF TGCAGCGTTGATAAAGCGGGAGGGCGGAATGAGCAGTTCTTC TRBJ2-1 many TRBD2 TRBV29-1
CASSLAAGELFF TGTGCCAGCAGCTTAGCTGCCGGGGAGCTGTTTTTT TRBJ2-2 many . TRBV11-2
CASGSGTDSYEQYF TGTGCCAGCGGTTCAGGGACAGATTCCTACGAGCAGTACTTC TRBJ2-7 . TRBD1 TRBV28
CASRPGQGSGELFF TGTGCCAGCAGACCGGGACAGGGCTCCGGGGAGCTGTTTTTT TRBJ2-2 . TRBD1 TRBV14
CSASRPGRPPDEQYF TGCAGTGCTAGTAGGCCGGGCAGGCCCCCCGACGAGCAGTACTTC TRBJ2-7 few . TRBV20-1
CASSSREGMGTQYF TGTGCCAGCAGCTCTCGGGAGGGGATGGGGACCCAGTACTTC TRBJ2-5 . TRBD2 TRBV7-9